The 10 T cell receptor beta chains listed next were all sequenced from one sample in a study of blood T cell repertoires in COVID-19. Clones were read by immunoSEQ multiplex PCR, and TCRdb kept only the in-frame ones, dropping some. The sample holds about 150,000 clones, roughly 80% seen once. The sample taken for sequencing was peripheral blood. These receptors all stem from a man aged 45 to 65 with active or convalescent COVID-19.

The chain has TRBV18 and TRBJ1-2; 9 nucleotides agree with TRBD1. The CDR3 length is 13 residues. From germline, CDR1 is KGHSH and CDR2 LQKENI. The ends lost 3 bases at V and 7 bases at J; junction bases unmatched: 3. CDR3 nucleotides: TGTGCCAGCTCACCCCGGGACAGGGTTGGCTACACCTTC. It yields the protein CASSPRDRVGYTF.

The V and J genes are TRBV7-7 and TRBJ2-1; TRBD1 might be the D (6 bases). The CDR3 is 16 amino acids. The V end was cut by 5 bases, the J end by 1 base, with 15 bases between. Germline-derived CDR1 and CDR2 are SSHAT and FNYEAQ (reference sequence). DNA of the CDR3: TGTGCCAGCAGCCCACTACTCACAGGGTCCTACAATGAGCAGTTCTTC. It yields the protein CASSPLLTGSYNEQFF.

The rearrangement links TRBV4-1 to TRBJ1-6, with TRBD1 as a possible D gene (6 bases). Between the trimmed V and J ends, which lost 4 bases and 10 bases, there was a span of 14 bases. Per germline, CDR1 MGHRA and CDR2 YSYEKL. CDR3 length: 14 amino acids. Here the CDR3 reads CASSPTTGGSPLHF. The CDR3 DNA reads TGCGCCAGCAGCCCTACGACAGGCGGATCACCCCTCCACTTT.

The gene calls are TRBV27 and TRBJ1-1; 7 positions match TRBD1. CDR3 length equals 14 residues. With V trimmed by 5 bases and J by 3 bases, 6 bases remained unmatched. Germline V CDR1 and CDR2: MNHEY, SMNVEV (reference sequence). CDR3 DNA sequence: TGTGCCAGCAGTCCGCTACAGGGGCACACTGAAGCTTTCTTT. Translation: CASSPLQGHTEAFF.

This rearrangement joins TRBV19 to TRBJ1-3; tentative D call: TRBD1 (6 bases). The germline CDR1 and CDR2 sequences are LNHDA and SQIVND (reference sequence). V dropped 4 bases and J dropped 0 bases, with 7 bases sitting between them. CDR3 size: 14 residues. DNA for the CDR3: TGTGCCAGTAGTAGGGACACCTCTGGAAACACCATATATTTT. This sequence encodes CASSRDTSGNTIYF.

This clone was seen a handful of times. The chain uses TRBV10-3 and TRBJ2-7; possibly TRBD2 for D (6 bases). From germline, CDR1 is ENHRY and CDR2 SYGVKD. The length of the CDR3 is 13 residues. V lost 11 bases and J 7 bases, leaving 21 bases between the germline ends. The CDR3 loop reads CAVAGTQIFEQYF. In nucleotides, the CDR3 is TGTGCCGTTGCCGGGACTCAGATCTTTGAGCAGTACTTC.

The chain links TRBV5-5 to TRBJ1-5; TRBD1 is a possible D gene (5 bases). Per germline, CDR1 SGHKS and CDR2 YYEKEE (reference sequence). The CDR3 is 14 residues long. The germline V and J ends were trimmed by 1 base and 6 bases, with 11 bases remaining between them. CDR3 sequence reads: CASSLIRDIQPQHF. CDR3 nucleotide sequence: TGTGCCAGCAGCTTGATCAGGGATATTCAGCCCCAGCATTTT.

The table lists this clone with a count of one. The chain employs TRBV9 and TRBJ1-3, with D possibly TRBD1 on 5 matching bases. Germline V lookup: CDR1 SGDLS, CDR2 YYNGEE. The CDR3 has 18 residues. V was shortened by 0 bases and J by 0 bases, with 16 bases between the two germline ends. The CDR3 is CASSVDSTGLSSGNTIYF. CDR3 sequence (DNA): TGTGCCAGCAGCGTAGATAGTACAGGCTTGAGCTCTGGAAACACCATATATTTT.

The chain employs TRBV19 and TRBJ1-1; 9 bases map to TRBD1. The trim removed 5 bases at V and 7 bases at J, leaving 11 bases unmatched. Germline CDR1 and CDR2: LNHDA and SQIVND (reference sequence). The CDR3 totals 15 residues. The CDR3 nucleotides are TGTGCCAGTAGTGCGGGGACAGGGTCGGTCGGTGAAGCTTTCTTT. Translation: CASSAGTGSVGEAFF.

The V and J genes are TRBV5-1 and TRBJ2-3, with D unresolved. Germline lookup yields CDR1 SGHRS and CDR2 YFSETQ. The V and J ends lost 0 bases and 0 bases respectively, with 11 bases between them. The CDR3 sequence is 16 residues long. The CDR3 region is CASSLDPGASTDTQYF. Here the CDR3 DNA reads TGCGCCAGCAGCTTGGACCCAGGTGCTAGCACAGATACGCAGTATTTT. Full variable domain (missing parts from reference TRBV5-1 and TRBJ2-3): KAGVTQTPRYLIKTRGQQVTLSCSPISGHRSVSWYQQTPGQGLQFLFEYFSETQRNKGNFPGRFSGRQFSNSRSEMNVSTLELGDSALYLCASSLDPGASTDTQYFGPGTRLTVL.